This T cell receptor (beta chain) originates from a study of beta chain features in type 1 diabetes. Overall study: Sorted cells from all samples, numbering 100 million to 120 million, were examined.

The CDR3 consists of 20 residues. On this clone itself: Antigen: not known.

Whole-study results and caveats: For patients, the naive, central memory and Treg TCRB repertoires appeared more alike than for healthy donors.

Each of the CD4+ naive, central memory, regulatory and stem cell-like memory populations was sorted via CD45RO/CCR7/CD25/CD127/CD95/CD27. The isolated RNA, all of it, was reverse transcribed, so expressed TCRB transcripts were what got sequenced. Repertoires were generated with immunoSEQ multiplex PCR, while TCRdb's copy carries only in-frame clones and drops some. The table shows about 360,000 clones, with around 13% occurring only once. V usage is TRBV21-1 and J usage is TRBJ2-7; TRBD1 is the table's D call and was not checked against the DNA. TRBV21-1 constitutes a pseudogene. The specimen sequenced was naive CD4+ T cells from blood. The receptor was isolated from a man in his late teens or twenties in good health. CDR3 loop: CASTHYPPAPGDRRSYEQYF. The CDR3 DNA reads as TGTGCCAGCACCCACTATCCGCCTGCCCCTGGGGACAGGAGATCCTACGAGCAGTACTTC.